The clone carrying this T cell receptor beta chain was picked up a small number of times. What it binds is unknown. Researchers prepared the TCRbeta library using unique molecular identifiers, the study reports. TCRdb itself ran the PCR reads through MiXCR, one entry per CDR3 protein. The data contain 150,000 to 250,000 distinct CDR3 sequences, about 6% of them singletons. This entry is derived from a study of T-cell reconstitution after alpha-beta-depleted transplantation in children. Study-level points and caveats: Newly produced T cells mostly provided counts and TCRbeta diversity after one year, as hyperexpanded clones declined. High day-60 TCRbeta diversity in some patients came from surviving recipient T cells and thymic progenitors.

Trimming took off 2 bases at V and 3 bases at J, with 11 bases between the two ends. The germline V gene encodes CDR1 SGDLS and CDR2 YYNGEE. This CDR3 contains 15 residues. The V call is TRBV9, the J call TRBJ2-2; D is possibly TRBD1 (6 bases). The sequencing used PBMCs, collected before TCRalphabeta/CD19-depleted stem cell transplant. This TCR was sampled from a girl less than two years old with combined immunodeficiency, due to receive a stem cell transplant. The CDR3 DNA reads as TGTGCCAGCAGCGTCTACAGGGTTGACACCGGGGAGCTGTTTTTT. It codes for CASSVYRVDTGELFF.